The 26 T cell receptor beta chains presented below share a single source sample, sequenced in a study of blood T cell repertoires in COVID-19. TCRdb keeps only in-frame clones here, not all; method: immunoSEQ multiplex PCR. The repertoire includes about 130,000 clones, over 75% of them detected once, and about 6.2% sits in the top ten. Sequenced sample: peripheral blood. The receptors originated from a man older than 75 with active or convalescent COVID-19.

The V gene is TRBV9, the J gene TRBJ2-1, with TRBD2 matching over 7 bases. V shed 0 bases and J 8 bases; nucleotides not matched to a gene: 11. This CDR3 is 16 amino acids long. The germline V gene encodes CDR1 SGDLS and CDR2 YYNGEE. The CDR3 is CASSVAAGSLSYEQFF. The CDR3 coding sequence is TGTGCCAGCAGCGTAGCAGCGGGGTCGCTGTCGTATGAGCAGTTCTTC.

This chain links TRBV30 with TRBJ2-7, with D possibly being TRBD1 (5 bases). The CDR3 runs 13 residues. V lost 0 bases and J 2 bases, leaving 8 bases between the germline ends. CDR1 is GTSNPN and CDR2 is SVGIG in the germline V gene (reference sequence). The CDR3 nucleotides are TGTGCCTGGAGTGTAAAGGGGACCTACGAGCAGTACTTC. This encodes CAWSVKGTYEQYF.

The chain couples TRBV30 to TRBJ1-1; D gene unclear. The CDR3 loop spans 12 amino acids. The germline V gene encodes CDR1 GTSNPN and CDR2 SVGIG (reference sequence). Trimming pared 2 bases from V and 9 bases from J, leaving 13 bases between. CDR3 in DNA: TGTGCCTGGAGTACCGGAGAAAGAAAAGCTTTCTTT. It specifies CAWSTGERKAFF.

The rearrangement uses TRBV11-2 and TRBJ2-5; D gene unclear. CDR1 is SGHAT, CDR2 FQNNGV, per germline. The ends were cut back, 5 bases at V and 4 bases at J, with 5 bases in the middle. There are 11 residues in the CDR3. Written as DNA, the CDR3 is TGTGCCAGCAGCGCGAGAGAGACCCAGTACTTC. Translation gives CASSARETQYF.

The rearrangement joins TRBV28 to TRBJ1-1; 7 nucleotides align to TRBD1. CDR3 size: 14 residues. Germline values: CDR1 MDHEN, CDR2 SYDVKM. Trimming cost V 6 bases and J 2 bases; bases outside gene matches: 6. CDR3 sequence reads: CASRPHRGNTEAFF. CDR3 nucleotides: TGTGCCAGCAGACCCCACAGGGGAAACACTGAAGCTTTCTTT.

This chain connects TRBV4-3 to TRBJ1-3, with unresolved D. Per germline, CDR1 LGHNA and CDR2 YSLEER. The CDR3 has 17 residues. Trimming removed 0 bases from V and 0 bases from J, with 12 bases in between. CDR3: CASSQESLSSSGNTIYF. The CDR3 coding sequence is TGCGCCAGCAGCCAAGAGAGCCTCTCCTCCTCTGGAAACACCATATATTTT.

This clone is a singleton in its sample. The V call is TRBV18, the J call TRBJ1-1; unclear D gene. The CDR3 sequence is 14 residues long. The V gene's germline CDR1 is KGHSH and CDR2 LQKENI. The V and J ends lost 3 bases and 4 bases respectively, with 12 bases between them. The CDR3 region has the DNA TGTGCCAGCTCACCGGAGGATTCGGTCACTGAAGCTTTCTTT. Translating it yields CASSPEDSVTEAFF.

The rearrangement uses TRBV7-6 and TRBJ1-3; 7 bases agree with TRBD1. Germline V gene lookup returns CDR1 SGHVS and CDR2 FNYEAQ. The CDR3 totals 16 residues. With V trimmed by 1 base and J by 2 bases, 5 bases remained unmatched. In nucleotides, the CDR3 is TGTGCCAGCAGCTTAGGCCCTCAGGGGGCTGGAAACACCATATATTTT. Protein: CASSLGPQGAGNTIYF.

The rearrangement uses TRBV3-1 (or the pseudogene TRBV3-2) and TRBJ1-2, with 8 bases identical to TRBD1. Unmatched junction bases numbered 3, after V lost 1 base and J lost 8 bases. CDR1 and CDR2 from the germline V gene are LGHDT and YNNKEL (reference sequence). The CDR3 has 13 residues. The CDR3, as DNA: TGTGCCAGCAGCCAAGGACAGGGGTGGGGCTACACCTTC. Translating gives CASSQGQGWGYTF.

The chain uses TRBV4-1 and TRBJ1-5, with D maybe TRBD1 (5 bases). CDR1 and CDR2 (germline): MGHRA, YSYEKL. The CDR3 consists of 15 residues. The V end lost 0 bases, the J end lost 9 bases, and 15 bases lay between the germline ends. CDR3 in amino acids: CASSQDRQGRWPQHF. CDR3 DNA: TGCGCCAGCAGCCAAGATCGGCAGGGCCGGTGGCCCCAGCATTTT.

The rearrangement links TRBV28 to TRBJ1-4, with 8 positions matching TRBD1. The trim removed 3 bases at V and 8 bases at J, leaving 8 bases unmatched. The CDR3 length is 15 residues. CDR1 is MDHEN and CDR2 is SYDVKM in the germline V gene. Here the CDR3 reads CASSFQGAWGEKLFF. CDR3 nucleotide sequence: TGTGCCAGCAGTTTTCAGGGGGCGTGGGGGGAAAAACTGTTTTTT.

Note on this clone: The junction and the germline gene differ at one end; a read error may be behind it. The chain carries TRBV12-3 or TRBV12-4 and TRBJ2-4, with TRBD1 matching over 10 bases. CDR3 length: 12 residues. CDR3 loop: CASSQTGGGPSF. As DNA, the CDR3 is TGTGCCAGCAGCCAGACAGGGGGCGGTCCGTCCTTC.

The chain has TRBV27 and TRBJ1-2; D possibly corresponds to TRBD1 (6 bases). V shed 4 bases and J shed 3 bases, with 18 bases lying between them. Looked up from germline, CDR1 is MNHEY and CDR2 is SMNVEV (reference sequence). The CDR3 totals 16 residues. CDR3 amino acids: CASSSLNRVTDYGYTF. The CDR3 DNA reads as TGTGCCAGCAGTTCTCTTAACAGGGTTACGGACTATGGCTACACCTTC.

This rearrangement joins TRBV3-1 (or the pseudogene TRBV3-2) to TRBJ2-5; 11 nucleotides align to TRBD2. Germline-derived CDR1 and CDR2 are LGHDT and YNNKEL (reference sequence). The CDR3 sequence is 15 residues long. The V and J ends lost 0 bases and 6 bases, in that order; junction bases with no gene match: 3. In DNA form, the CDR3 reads TGTGCCAGCAGCCAAGATCTAGCGGGGGGTAAGACCCAGTACTTC. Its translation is CASSQDLAGGKTQYF.

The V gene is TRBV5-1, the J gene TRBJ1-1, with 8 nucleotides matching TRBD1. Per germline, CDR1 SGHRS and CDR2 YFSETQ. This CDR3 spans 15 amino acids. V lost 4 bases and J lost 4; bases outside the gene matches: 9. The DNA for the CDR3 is TGCGCCAGCAGCCCAAGGACAGGGAGGGGCACTGAAGCTTTCTTT. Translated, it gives CASSPRTGRGTEAFF.

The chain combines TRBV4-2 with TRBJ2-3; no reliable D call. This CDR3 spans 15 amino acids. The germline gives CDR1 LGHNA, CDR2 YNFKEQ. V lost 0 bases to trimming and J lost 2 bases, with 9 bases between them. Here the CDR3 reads CASSQDGQITDTQYF. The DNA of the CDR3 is TGTGCCAGCAGCCAAGATGGCCAAATCACAGATACGCAGTATTTT.

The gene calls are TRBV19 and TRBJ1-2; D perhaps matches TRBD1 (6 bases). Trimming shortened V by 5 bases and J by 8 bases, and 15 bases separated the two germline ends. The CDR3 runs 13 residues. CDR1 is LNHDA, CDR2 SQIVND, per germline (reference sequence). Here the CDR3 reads CASSEQGLRGYTF. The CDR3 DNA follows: TGTGCCAGTAGTGAACAGGGCCTAAGGGGCTACACCTTC.

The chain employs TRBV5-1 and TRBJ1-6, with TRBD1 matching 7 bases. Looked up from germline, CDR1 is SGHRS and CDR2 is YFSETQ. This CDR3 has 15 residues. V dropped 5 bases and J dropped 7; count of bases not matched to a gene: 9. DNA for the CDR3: TGCGCCAGCAGACTGGGGACAGTAAGAAATTCACCCCTCCACTTT. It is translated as CASRLGTVRNSPLHF.

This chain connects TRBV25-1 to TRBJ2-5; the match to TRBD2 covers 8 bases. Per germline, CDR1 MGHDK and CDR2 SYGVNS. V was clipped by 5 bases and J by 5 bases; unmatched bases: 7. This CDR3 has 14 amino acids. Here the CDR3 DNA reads TGTGCCAGCAGTTCCTTTGGCGGGAGGGAGACCCAGTACTTC. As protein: CASSSFGGRETQYF.

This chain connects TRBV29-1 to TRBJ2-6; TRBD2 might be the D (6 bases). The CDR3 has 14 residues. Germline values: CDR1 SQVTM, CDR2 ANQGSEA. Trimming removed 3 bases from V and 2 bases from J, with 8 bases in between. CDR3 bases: TGCAGCGTTGATGGAGGGGCTGGGGCCAACGTCCTGACTTTC. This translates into CSVDGGAGANVLTF.

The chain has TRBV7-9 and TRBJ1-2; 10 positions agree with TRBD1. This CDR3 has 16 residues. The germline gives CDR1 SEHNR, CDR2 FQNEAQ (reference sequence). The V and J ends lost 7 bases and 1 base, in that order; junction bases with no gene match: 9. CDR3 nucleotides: TGTGCCAGCACCGCGGGACAGGGGACGGGTAACTATGGCTACACCTTC. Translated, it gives CASTAGQGTGNYGYTF. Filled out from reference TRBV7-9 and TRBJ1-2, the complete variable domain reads DTGVSQNPRHKITKRGQNVTFRCDPISEHNRLYWYRQTLGQGPEFLTYFQNEAQLEKSRLLSDRFSAERPKGSFSTLEIQRTEQGDSAMYLCASTAGQGTGNYGYTFGSGTRLTVV.

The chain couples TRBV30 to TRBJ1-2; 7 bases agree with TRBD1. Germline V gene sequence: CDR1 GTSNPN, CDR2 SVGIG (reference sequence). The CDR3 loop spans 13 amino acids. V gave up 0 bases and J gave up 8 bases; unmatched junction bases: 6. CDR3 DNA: TGTGCCTGGAGTGTAGGGGGCTGGGTAGGCTACACCTTC. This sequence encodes CAWSVGGWVGYTF. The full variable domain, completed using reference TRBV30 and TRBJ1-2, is SQTIHQWPATLVQPVGSPLSLECTVEGTSNPNLYWYRQAAGRGLQLLFYSVGIGQISSEVPQNLSASRPQDRQFILSSKKLLLSDSGFYLCAWSVGGWVGYTFGSGTRLTVV.

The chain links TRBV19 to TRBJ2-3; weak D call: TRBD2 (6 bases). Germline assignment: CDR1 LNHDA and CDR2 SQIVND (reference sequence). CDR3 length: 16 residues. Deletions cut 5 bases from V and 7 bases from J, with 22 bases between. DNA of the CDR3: TGTGCCAGTAGTGTCCCAAGAGGGACGGGGGATAATACGCAGTATTTT. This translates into CASSVPRGTGDNTQYF.

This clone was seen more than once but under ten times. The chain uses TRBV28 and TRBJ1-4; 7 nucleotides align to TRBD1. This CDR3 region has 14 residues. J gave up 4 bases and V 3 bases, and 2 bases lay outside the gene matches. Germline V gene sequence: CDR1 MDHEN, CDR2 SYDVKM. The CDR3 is CASSLTGLNEKLFF. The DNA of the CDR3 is TGTGCCAGCAGTTTGACAGGGCTTAATGAAAAACTGTTTTTT. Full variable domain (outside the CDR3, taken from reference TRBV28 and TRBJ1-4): DVKVTQSSRYLVKRTGEKVFLECVQDMDHENMFWYRQDPGLGLRLIYFSYDVKMKEKGDIPEGYSVSREKKERFSLILESASTNQTSMYLCASSLTGLNEKLFFGSGTQLSVL.

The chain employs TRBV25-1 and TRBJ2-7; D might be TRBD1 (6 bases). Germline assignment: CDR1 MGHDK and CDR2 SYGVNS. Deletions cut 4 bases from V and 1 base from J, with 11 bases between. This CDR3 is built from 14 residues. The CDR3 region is CASSVTGISYEQYF. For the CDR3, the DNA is TGTGCCAGCAGTGTTACAGGGATTTCCTACGAGCAGTACTTC.

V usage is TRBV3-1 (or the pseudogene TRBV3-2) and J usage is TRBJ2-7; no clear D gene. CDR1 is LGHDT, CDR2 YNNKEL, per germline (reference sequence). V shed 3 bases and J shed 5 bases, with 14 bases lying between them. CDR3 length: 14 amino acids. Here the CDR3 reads CASSQRSHYNEQYF. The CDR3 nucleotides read TGTGCCAGCAGCCAGAGGTCGCATTACAACGAGCAGTACTTC.